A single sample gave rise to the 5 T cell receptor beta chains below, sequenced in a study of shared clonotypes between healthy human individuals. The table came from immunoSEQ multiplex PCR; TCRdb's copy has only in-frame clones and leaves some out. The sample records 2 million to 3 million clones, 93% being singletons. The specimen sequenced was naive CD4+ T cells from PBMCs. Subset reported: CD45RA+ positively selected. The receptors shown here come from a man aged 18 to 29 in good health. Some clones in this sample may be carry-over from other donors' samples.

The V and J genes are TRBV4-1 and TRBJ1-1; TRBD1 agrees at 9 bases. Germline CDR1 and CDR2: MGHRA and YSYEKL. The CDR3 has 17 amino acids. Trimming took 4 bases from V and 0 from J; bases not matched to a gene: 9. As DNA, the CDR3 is TGCGCCAGCAGCCGGGGGACAGGGACCAACATGAACACTGAAGCTTTCTTT. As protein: CASSRGTGTNMNTEAFF.

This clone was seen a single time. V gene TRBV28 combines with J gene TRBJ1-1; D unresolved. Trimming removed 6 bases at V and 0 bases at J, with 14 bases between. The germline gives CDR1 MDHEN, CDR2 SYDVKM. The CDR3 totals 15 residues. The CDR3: CASSEGVRMNTEAFF. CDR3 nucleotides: TGTGCCAGCAGCGAAGGAGTACGGATGAACACTGAAGCTTTCTTT.

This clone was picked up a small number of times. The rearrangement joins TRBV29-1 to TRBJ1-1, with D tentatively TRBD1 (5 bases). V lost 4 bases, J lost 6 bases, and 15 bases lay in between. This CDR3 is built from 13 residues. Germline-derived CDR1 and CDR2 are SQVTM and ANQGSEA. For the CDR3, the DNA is TGCAGCGTTGGCGGCAGGGTCAAGGCTGAAGCTTTCTTT. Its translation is CSVGGRVKAEAFF.

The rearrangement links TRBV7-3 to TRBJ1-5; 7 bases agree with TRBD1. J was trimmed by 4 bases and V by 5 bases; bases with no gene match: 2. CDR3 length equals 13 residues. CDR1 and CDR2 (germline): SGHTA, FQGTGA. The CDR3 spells CASSQGGNQPQHF. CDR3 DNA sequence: TGTGCCAGCAGCCAGGGGGGGAATCAGCCCCAGCATTTT.

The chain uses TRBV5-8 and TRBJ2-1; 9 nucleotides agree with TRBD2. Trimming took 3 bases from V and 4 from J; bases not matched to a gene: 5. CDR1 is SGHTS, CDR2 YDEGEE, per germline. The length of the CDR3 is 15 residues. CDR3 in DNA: TGTGCCAGCAGCTCCCGGACTAGCGATTACAATGAGCAGTTCTTC. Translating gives CASSSRTSDYNEQFF.